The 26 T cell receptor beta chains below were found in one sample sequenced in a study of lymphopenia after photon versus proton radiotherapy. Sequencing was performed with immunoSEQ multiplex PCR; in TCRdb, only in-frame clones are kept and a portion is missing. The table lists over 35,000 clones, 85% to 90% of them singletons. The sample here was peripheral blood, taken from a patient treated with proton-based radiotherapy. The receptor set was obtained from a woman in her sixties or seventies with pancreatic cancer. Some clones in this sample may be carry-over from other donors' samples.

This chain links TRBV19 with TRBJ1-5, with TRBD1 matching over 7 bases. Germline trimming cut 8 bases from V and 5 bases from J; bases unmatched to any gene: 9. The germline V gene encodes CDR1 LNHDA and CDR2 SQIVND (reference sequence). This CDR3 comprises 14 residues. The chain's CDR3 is CASSKGGRYQPQHF. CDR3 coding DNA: TGTGCCAGTTCAAAAGGGGGCAGATATCAGCCCCAGCATTTT.

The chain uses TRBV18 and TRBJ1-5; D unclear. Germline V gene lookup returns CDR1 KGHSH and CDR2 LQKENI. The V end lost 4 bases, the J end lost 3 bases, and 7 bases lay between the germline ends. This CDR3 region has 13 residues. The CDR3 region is CASSRDDNQPQHF. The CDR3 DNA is TGTGCCAGCTCACGTGATGACAATCAGCCCCAGCATTTT.

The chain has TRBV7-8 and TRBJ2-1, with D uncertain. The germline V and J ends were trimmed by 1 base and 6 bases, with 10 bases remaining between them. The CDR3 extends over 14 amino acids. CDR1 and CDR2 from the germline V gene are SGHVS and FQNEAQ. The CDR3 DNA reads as TGTGCCAGCAGCTTAGGACGCGGTTTCAATGAGCAGTTCTTC. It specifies CASSLGRGFNEQFF.

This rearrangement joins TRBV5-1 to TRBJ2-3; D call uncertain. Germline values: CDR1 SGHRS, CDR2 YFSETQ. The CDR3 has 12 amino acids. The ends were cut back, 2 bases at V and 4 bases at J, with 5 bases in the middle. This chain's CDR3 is CASSFNSDTQYF. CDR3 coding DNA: TGCGCCAGCAGCTTTAACTCAGATACGCAGTATTTT.

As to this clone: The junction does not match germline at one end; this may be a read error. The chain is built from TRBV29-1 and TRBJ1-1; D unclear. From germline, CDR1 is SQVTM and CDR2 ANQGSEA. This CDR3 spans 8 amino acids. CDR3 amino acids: CSVEDRGF. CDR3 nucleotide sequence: TGCAGCGTTGAAGATCGCGGTTTT. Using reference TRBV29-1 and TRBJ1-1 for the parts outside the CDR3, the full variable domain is SAVISQKPSRDICQRGTSLTIQCQVDSQVTMMFWYRQQPGQSLTLIATANQGSEATYESGFVIDKFPISRPNLTFSTLTVSNMSPEDSSIYLCSVEDRGFGQGTRLTVV.

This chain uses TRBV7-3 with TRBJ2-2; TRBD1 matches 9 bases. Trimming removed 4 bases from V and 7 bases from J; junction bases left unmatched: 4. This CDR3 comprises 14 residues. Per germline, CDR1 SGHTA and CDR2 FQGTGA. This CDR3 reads CASSSGTGFGELFF. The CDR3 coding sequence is TGTGCCAGCAGCTCCGGGACAGGGTTCGGGGAGCTGTTTTTT. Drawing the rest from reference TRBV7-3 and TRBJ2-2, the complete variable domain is GAGVSQTPSNKVTEKGKYVELRCDPISGHTALYWYRQSLGQGPEFLIYFQGTGAADDSGLPNDRFFAVRPEGSVSTLKIQRTERGDSAVYLCASSSGTGFGELFFGEGSRLTVL.

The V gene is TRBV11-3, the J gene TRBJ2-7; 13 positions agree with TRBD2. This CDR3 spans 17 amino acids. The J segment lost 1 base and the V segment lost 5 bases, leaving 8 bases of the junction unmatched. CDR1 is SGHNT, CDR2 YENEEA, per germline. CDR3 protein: CASSLGTSGTISYEQYF. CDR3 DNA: TGTGCCAGCAGCCTGGGGACTAGCGGGACTATATCCTACGAGCAGTACTTC.

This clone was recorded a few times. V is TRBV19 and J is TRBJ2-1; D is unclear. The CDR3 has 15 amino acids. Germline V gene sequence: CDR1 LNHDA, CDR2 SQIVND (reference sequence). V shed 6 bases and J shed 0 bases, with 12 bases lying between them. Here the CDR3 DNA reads TGTGCCAGTAGGGGCGGTACGAGCTCCTACAATGAGCAGTTCTTC. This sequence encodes CASRGGTSSYNEQFF.

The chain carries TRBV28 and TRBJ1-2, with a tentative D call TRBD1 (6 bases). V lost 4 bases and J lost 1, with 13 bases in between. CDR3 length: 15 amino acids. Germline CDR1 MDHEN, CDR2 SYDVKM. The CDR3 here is CASSSSGQINYGYTF. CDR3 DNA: TGTGCCAGCAGTTCCTCAGGACAGATTAACTATGGCTACACCTTC.

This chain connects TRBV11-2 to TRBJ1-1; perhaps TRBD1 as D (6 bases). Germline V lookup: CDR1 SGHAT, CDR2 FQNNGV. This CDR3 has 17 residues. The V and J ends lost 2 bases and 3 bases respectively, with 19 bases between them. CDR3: CASSLLAGAQRDTEAFF. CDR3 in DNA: TGTGCCAGCAGCTTATTGGCAGGGGCTCAGAGGGACACTGAAGCTTTCTTT.

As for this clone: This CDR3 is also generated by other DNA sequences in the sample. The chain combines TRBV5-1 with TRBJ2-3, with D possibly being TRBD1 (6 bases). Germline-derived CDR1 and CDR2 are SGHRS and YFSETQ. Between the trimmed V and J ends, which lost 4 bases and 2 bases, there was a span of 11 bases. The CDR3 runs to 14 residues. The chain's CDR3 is CASSLGQPTDTQYF. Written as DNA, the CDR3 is TGCGCCAGCAGCCTGGGACAACCCACAGATACGCAGTATTTT.

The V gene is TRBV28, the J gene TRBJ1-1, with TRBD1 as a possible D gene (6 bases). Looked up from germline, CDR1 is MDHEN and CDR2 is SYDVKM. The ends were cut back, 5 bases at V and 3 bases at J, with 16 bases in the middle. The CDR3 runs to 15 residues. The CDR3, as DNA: TGTGCCAGCAGTAAAGGGGGGACGGTCGACACTGAAGCTTTCTTT. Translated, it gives CASSKGGTVDTEAFF.

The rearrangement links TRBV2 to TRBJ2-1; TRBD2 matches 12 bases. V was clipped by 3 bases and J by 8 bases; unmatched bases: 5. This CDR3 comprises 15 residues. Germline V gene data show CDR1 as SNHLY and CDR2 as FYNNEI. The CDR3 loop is CASSETSGSEDEQFF. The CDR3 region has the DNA TGTGCCAGCAGTGAGACTAGCGGGAGCGAAGATGAGCAGTTCTTC.

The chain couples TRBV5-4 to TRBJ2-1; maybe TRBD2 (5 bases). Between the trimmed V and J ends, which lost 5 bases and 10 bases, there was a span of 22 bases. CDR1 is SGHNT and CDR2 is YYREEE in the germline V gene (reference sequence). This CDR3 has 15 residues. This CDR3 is CASSLPDGSRSEQFF. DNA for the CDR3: TGTGCCAGCAGTCTCCCGGATGGGAGTAGAAGCGAGCAGTTCTTC.

The CDR3 protein is CASSGEDSSQPQHF. CDR3 coding DNA: TGTGCCAGCAGTGGGGAGGACAGTTCTCAGCCCCAGCATTTT. This chain uses TRBV6-1 with TRBJ1-5; D is perhaps TRBD1 (6 bases). Germline CDR1 is MNHNS and CDR2 is SASEGT. There are 14 residues in the CDR3. Trimming left V 4 bases short and J 6 bases short, with 13 bases between.

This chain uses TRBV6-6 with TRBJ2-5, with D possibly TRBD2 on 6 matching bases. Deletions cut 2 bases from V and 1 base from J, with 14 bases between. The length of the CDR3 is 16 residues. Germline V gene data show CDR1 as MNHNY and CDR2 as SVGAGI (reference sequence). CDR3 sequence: CASSYPARDSQETQYF. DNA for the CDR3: TGTGCCAGCAGTTACCCCGCCCGGGACTCCCAAGAGACCCAGTACTTC.

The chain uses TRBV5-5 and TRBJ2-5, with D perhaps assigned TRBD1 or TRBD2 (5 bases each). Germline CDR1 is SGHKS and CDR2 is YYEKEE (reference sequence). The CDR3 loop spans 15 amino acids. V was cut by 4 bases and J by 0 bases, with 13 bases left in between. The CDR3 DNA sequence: TGTGCCAGCAGCGCCCTGCAGGGACACCAAGAGACCCAGTACTTC. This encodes CASSALQGHQETQYF.

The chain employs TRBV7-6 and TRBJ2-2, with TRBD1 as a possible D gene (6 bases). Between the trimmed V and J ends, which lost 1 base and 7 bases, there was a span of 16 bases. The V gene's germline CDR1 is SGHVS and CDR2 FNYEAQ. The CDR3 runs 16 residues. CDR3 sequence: CASSLDAPGEGGELFF. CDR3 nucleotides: TGTGCCAGCAGCTTAGACGCGCCAGGGGAAGGCGGGGAGCTGTTTTTT.

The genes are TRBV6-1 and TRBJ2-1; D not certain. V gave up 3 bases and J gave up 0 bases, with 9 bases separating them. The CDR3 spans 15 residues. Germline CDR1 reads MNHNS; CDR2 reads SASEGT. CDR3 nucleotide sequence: TGTGCCAGCAGTGAGATATACCTCTCCTACAATGAGCAGTTCTTC. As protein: CASSEIYLSYNEQFF.

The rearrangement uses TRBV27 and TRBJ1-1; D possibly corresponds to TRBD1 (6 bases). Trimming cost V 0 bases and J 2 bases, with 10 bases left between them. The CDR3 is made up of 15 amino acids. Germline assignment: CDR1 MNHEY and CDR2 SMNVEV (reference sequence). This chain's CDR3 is CASSLSRTANTEAFF. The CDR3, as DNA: TGTGCCAGCAGTTTATCCCGGACAGCTAACACTGAAGCTTTCTTT.

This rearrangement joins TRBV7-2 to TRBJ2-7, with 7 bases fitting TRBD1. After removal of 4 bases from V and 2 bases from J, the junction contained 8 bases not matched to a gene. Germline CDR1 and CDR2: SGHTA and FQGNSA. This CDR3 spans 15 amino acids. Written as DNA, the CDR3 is TGTGCCAGCAGCTCCCCGGACAGGATGACCTACGAGCAGTACTTC. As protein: CASSSPDRMTYEQYF.

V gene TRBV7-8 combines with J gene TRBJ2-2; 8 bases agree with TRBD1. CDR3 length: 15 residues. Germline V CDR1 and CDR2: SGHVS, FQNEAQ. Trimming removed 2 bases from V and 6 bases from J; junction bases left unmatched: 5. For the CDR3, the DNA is TGTGCCAGCAGCTTACTAGACAGGGGACCCGGGGAGCTGTTTTTT. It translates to CASSLLDRGPGELFF. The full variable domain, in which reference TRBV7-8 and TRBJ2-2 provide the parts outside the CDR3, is GAGVSQSPRYKVAKRGQDVALRCDPISGHVSLFWYQQALGQGPEFLTYFQNEAQLDKSGLPSDRFFAERPEGSVSTLKIQRTQQEDSAVYLCASSLLDRGPGELFFGEGSRLTVL.

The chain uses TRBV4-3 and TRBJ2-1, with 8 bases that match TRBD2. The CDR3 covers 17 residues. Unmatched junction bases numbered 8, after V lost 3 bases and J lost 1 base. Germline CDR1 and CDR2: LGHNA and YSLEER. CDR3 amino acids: CASSHPSTSGSYNEQFF. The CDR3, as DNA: TGCGCCAGCAGCCATCCCTCAACTAGCGGTTCCTACAATGAGCAGTTCTTC.

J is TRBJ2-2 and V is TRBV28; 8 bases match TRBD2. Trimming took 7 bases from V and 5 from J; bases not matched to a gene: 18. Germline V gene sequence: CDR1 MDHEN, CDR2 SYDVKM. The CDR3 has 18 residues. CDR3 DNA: TGTGCCAGCACCGTCGGGCTAGCGGGTGGTAGTCGAACCGGGGAGCTGTTTTTT. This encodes CASTVGLAGGSRTGELFF.

The CDR3 sequence is CASSHPTNPYEQYF. As DNA, the CDR3 is TGTGCCAGCAGCCACCCGACCAACCCCTACGAGCAGTACTTC. The V and J genes are TRBV7-8 and TRBJ2-7; D not resolved. The CDR3 loop spans 14 amino acids. V was trimmed by 5 bases and J by 2 bases, leaving 13 bases between them. Per germline, CDR1 SGHVS and CDR2 FQNEAQ.

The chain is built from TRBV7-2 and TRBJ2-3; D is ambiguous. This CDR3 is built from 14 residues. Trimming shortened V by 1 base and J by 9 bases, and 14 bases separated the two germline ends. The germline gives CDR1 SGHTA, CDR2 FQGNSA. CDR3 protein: CASSLVRTAGTQYF. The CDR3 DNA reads TGTGCCAGCAGCTTAGTCCGGACGGCCGGGACGCAGTATTTT.